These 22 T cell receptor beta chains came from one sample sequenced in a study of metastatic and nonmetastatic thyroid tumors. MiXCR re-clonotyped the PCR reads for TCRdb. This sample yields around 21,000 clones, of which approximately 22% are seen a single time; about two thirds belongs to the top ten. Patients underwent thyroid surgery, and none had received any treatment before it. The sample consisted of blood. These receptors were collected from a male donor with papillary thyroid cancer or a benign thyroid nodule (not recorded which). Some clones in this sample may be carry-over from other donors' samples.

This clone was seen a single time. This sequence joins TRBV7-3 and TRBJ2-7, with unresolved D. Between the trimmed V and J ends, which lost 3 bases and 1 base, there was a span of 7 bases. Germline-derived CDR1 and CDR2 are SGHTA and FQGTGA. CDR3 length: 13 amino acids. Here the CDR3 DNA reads TGTGCCAGCAGCTTGGGCAGATCCTACGAGCAGTACTTC. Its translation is CASSLGRSYEQYF.

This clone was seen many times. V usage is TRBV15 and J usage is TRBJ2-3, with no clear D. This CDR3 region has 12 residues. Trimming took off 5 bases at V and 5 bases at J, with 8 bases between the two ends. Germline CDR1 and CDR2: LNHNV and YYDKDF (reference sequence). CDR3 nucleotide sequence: TGTGCCACCAGCTCTACACAAGATACGCAGTATTTT. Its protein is CATSSTQDTQYF.

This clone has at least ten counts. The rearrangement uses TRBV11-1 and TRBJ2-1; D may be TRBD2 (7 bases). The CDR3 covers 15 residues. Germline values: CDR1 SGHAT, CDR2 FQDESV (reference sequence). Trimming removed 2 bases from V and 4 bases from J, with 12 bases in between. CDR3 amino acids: CASSLRGASYNEQFF. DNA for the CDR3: TGTGCCAGCAGCTTACGGGGGGCGAGTTACAATGAGCAGTTCTTC.

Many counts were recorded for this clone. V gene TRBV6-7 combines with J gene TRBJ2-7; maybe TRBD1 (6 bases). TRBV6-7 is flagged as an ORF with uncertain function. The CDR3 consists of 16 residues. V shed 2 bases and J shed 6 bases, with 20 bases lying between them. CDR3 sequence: CASSYRYTGRKLEQYF. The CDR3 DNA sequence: TGTGCCAGCAGTTACAGATACACAGGGCGAAAACTCGAGCAGTACTTC.

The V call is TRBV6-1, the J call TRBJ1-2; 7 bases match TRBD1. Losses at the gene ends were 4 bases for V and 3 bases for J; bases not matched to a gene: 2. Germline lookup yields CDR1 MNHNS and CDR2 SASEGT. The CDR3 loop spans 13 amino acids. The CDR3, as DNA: TGTGCCAGCAGTGGACAGGGAGACTATGGCTACACCTTC. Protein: CASSGQGDYGYTF.

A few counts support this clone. CDR3 DNA sequence: TGTGCCAGCAGTTTACTAAGCGGGAGTGGTGCGCAGTATTTT. Its translation is CASSLLSGSGAQYF. The chain uses TRBV28 and TRBJ2-3; TRBD2 matches 8 bases. Trimming took 2 bases from V and 10 from J; bases not matched to a gene: 8. There are 14 residues in the CDR3. Germline loops: CDR1 MDHEN, CDR2 SYDVKM.

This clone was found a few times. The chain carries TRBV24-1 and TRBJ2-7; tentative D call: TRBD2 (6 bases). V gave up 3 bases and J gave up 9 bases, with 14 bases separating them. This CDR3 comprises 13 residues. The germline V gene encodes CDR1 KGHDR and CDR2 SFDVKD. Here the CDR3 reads CATSDHLSGPQYF. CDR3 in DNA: TGTGCCACCAGTGATCACCTGAGCGGGCCGCAGTACTTC.

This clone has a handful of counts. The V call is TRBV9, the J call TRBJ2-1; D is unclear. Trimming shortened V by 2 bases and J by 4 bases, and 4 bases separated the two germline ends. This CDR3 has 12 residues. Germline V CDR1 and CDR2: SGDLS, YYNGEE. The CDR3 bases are TGTGCCAGCAGCGTCGGTTACAATGAGCAGTTCTTC. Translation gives CASSVGYNEQFF.

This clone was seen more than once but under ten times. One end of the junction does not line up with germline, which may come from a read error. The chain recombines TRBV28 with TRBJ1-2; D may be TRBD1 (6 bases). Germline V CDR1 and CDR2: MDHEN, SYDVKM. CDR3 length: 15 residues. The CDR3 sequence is CASNPWGAPAYGYNF. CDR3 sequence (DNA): TGTGCCAGCAACCCTTGGGGGGCCCCGGCCTATGGCTACAACTTC.

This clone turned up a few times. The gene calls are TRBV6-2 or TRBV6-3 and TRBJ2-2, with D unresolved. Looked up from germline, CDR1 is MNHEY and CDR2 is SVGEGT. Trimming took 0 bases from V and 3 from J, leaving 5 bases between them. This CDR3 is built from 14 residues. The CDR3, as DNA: TGTGCCAGCAGTTACTCTTCAGACACCGGGGAGCTGTTTTTT. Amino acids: CASSYSSDTGELFF.

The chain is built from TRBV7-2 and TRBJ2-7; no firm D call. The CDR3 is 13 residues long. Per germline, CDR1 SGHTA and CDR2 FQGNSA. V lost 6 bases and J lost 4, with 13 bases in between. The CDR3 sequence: CASSFGPLYEQYF. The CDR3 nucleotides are TGTGCCAGCAGTTTCGGGCCCCTTTACGAGCAGTACTTC.

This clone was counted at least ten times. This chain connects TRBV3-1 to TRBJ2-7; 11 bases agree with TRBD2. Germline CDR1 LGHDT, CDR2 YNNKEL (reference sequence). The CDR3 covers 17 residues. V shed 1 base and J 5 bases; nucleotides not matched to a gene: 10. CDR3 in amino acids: CASSQALLAGVRNEQYF. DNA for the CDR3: TGTGCCAGCAGCCAAGCCCTACTAGCGGGAGTTCGCAACGAGCAGTACTTC.

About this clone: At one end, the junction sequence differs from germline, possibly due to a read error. The CDR3 DNA reads as TGTGCTAGCAGCTCCACAGGGGTCACCGGGGAGCTGTTTTTT. This encodes CASSSTGVTGELFF. The rearrangement uses TRBV7-7 and TRBJ2-2; 7 positions match TRBD1. This CDR3 has 14 residues. Germline CDR1 SSHAT, CDR2 FNYEAQ (reference sequence).

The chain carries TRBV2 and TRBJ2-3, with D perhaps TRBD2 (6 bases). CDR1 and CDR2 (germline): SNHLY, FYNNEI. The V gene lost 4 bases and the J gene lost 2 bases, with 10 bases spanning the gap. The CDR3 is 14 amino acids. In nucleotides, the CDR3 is TGTGCCAGCAGTGGAGGGAGGCACACAGATACGCAGTATTTT. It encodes CASSGGRHTDTQYF.

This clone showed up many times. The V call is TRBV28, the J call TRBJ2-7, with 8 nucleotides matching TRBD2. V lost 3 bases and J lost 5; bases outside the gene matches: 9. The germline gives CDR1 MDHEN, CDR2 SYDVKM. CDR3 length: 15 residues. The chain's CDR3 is CASSFVLAGTHEQYF. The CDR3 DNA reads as TGTGCCAGCAGTTTTGTTTTAGCGGGAACCCACGAGCAGTACTTC.

CDR3 coding DNA: TGCAGTGCTAGAGAACCCGGGACAGTGAACACTGAAGCTTTCTTT. This translates into CSAREPGTVNTEAFF. The rearrangement joins TRBV20-1 to TRBJ1-1; 7 bases are shared with TRBD1. CDR1 and CDR2 (germline): DFQATT, SNEGSKA (reference sequence). CDR3 length: 15 residues. V trimming: 0 bases; J trimming: 0 bases; junction bases outside the gene matches: 4.

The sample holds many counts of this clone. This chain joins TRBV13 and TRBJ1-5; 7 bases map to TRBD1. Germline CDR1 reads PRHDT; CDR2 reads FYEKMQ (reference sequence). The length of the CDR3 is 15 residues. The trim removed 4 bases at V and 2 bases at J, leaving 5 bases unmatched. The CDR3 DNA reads TGTGCCAGCAGCTCAAACAGGGGTGGCAATCAGCCCCAGCATTTT. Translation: CASSSNRGGNQPQHF.

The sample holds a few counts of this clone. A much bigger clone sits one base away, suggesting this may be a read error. CDR3 loop: CSVVSGQGTQYF. The CDR3 DNA is TGCAGCGTTGTTTCGGGGCAAGGGACCCAGTACTTC. The chain joins TRBV29-1 to TRBJ2-5, with D tentatively TRBD1 or TRBD2 (5 bases each). The CDR3 length is 12 residues. Germline CDR1 and CDR2: SQVTM and ANQGSEA.

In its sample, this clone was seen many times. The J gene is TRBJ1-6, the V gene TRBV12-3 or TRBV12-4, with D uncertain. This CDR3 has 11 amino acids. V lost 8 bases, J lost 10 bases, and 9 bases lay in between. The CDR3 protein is CASASGSPLHF. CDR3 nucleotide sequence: TGTGCCAGCGCCAGCGGGTCACCCCTCCACTTT.

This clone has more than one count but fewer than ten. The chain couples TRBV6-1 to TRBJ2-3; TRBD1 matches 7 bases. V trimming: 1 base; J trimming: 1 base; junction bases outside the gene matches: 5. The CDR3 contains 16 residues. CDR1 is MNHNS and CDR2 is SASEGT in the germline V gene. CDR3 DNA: TGTGCCAGCAGTGAAGGGTTTGGACAGGGCACAGATACGCAGTATTTT. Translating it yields CASSEGFGQGTDTQYF.

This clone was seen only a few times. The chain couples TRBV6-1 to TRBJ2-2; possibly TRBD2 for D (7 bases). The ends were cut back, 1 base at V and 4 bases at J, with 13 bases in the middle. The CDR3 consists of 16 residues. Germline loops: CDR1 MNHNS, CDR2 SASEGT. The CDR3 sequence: CASSEEGEGSTGELFF. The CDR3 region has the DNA TGTGCCAGCAGTGAAGAGGGGGAGGGTAGCACCGGGGAGCTGTTTTTT.

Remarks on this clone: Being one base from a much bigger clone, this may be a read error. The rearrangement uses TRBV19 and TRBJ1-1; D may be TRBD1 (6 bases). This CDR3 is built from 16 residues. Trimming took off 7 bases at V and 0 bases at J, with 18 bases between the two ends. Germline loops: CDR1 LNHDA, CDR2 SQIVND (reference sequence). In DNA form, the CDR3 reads TGTGCCAGTATAGGGACAAAACGGAGTGTGAACACTGAAGCTTTCTTT. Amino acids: CASIGTKRSVNTEAFF.